Included here is one TCR beta chain sequence, with context. This sample stems from a study of regulatory T cells in long-lasting Graves disease. Specified time point: newly diagnosed GD, antithyroid drugs for less than 3 months. Following extraction of RNA from PBMCs, that RNA was used to make the TCR library. In building TCR beta libraries, iRepertoire HTBI primers were used together with Arm-PCR of CDR3 regions. TCRdb ran MiXCR on the multiplex PCR reads and lists one entry per CDR3 protein. Among 400,000 to 550,000 distinct CDR3 sequences, around 17% were seen once, and the ten largest hold 23%. Germline CDR1 reads DFQATT; CDR2 reads SNEGSKA (reference sequence). V lost 2 bases to trimming and J lost 0 bases, with 9 bases between them. CDR3 size: 14 residues. These sequences were also reported in another study, on T cells in Graves' hyperthyroidism and ophthalmopathy.

Sample: peripheral blood mononuclear cells (PBMCs), taken at new diagnosis, from a patient treated with antithyroid drugs. The TCR was taken from a woman aged 18-29 years with Graves disease. The chain carries TRBV20-1 and TRBJ2-3, with a weak D call TRBD1 (6 bases). CDR3 loop: CSARRTASTDTQYF. The CDR3 nucleotides are TGCAGTGCTAGACGGACAGCTAGCACAGATACGCAGTATTTT.